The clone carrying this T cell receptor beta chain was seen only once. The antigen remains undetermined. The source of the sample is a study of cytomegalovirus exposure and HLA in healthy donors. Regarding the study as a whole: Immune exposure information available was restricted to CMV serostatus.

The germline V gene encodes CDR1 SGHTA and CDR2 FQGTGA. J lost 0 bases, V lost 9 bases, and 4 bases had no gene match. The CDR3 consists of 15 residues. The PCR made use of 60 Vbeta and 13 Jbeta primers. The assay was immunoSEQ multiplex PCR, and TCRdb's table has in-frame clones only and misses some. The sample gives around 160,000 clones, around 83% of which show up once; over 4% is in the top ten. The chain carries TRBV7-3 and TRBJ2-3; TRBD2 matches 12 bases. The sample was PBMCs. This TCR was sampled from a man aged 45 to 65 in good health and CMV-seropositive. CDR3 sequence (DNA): TGTGCCAGTCAGCTAGCGGGGGGGAGCACAGATACGCAGTATTTT. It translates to CASQLAGGSTDTQYF.